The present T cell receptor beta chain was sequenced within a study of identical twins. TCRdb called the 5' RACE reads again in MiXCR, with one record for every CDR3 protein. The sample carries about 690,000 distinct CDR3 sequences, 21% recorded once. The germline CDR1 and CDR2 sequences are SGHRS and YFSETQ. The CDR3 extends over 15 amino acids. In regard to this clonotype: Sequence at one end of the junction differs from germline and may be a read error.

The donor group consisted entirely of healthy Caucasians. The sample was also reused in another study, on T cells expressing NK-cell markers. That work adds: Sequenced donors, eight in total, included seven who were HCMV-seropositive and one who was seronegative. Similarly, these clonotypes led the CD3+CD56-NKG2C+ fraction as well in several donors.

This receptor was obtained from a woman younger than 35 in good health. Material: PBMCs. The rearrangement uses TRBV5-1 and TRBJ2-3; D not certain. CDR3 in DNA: TGTGCCAGCAGCTTAGAAGCGACGAGCACAGATACGCAGTATTTT. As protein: CASSLEATSTDTQYF.